Presented here are 19 T cell receptor beta chains from one specimen sequenced in a study of patients and donors after allogeneic stem cell transplantation. TCRdb itself ran the RT-PCR reads through MiXCR, one entry per CDR3 protein. The data hold under 170,000 distinct CDR3 sequences, with 37% observed a single time. Material for sequencing was blood, either unsorted or a sorted T cell fraction (not recorded which). The source is a human donor who was either an allogeneic HSCT recipient or a stem cell or donor lymphocyte infusion donor (not recorded which). It is not recorded whose cells these are; they may come from a transplant donor.

This clonotype showed up just a few times. The rearrangement joins TRBV27 to TRBJ1-5, with D possibly TRBD1 on 5 matching bases. CDR1 is MNHEY, CDR2 SMNVEV, per germline (reference sequence). The length of the CDR3 is 17 residues. The V end lost 3 bases, the J end lost 2 bases, and 17 bases lay between the germline ends. The DNA of the CDR3 is TGTGCCAGCAGTTTTTCGGGGCGTCCGAGGGGCAATCAGCCCCAGCATTTT. Protein: CASSFSGRPRGNQPQHF.

The chain employs TRBV7-2 and TRBJ2-1; 9 positions match TRBD2. Looked up from germline, CDR1 is SGHTA and CDR2 is FQGNSA. Trimming cost V 9 bases and J 9 bases; bases outside gene matches: 15. This CDR3 region has 15 residues. CDR3 bases: TGTGCCAGTCAGCCAGGGACTAGCTCGTGGAGTGAGCAGTTCTTC. This codes for CASQPGTSSWSEQFF. Full variable domain (outside the CDR3, taken from reference TRBV7-2 and TRBJ2-1): GAGVSQSPSNKVTEKGKDVELRCDPISGHTALYWYRQSLGQGLEFLIYFQGNSAPDKSGLPSDRFSAERTGGSVSTLTIQRTQQEDSAVYLCASQPGTSSWSEQFFGPGTRLTVL.

The V and J genes are TRBV12-3 or TRBV12-4 and TRBJ1-5; D is ambiguous. This CDR3 is built from 14 residues. V shed 1 base and J shed 7 bases, with 11 bases lying between them. DNA for the CDR3: TGTGCCAGCAGTTTAGACGCGCGATGGCAGCCCCAGCATTTT. Amino acid sequence: CASSLDARWQPQHF.

This clonotype was observed a few times. The chain has TRBV9 and TRBJ2-1; the D gene is possibly TRBD1 (6 bases). Per germline, CDR1 SGDLS and CDR2 YYNGEE. This CDR3 is built from 14 residues. V lost 3 bases to trimming and J lost 7 bases, with 14 bases between them. This chain's CDR3 is CASSDARGENEQFF. DNA of the CDR3: TGTGCCAGCAGCGATGCCAGGGGTGAGAATGAGCAGTTCTTC.

The V call is TRBV6-5, the J call TRBJ2-7, with TRBD2 matching over 10 bases. Germline-derived CDR1 and CDR2 are MNHEY and SVGAGI. V was clipped by 6 bases and J by 4 bases; unmatched bases: 9. The CDR3 extends over 15 amino acids. In nucleotides, the CDR3 is TGTGCCAGCAGACGTCAGCGGGGGGGCACATACGAGCAGTACTTC. Residues: CASRRQRGGTYEQYF.

V usage is TRBV6-5 and J usage is TRBJ1-2; D not resolved. Trimming took off 0 bases at V and 6 bases at J, with 11 bases between the two ends. Germline-derived CDR1 and CDR2 are MNHEY and SVGAGI. This CDR3 contains 14 residues. The CDR3 spells CASSYSAGMDGYTF. The CDR3 region has the DNA TGTGCCAGCAGTTACTCGGCGGGGATGGATGGCTACACCTTC.

There are a few counts of this clonotype. This chain connects TRBV20-1 to TRBJ1-1; a possible D gene is TRBD1 (5 bases). The germline V gene has CDR1 DFQATT and CDR2 SNEGSKA (reference sequence). CDR3 length: 11 residues. Trimming pared 3 bases from V and 8 bases from J, leaving 10 bases between. The CDR3 DNA sequence: TGCAGTGCTAGGCAGGGTCGGGAAGCTTTCTTT. Amino acids: CSARQGREAFF.

A few counts support this clonotype. The rearrangement joins TRBV12-3 or TRBV12-4 to TRBJ2-2; D might be TRBD1 or TRBD2, each matching 6 bases. Trimming took off 8 bases at V and 4 bases at J, with 17 bases between the two ends. The CDR3 consists of 15 residues. The CDR3 DNA sequence: TGTGCCAGCGCCCCGCCGGGGGCCGGCACCGGGGAGCTGTTTTTT. Residues: CASAPPGAGTGELFF.

This clonotype was counted many times. The V gene is TRBV29-1, the J gene TRBJ2-5; TRBD2 might be the D (5 bases). Germline V gives CDR1 SQVTM, CDR2 ANQGSEA. V lost 6 bases, J lost 0 bases, and 14 bases lay in between. The CDR3 spans 14 residues. The CDR3 loop reads CSVVLSGNQETQYF. The CDR3 region has the DNA TGCAGCGTCGTCTTAAGCGGAAACCAAGAGACCCAGTACTTC.

The rearrangement uses TRBV4-1 and TRBJ2-1; TRBD2 is a possible D gene (6 bases). V was trimmed by 4 bases and J by 4 bases, leaving 17 bases between them. This CDR3 has 16 amino acids. The germline V gene has CDR1 MGHRA and CDR2 YSYEKL. CDR3 nucleotide sequence: TGCGCCAGCAGCCGGGAGATAGCGGTGGGGTACAATGAGCAGTTCTTC. Translating it yields CASSREIAVGYNEQFF.

V usage is TRBV12-3 or TRBV12-4 and J usage is TRBJ2-3; D is possibly TRBD1 or TRBD2 (6 bases each). The V end was cut by 7 bases, the J end by 0 bases, with 14 bases between. This CDR3 comprises 15 residues. The CDR3 sequence is CASTWRDKSTDTQYF. CDR3 in DNA: TGTGCCAGCACTTGGCGGGACAAAAGCACAGATACGCAGTATTTT.

The chain combines TRBV7-9 with TRBJ1-1, with 11 nucleotides matching TRBD1. The length of the CDR3 is 14 residues. Trimming cost V 5 bases and J 3 bases; bases outside gene matches: 2. Germline V gene sequence: CDR1 SEHNR, CDR2 FQNEAQ (reference sequence). CDR3 sequence (DNA): TGTGCCAGCAGCCAGGGACAGGGGGACACTGAAGCTTTCTTT. This gives the protein CASSQGQGDTEAFF.

The chain uses TRBV20-1 and TRBJ2-1; 8 bases are a match to TRBD1. The CDR3 consists of 15 residues. V was clipped by 4 bases and J by 2 bases; unmatched bases: 7. Germline CDR1 reads DFQATT; CDR2 reads SNEGSKA (reference sequence). CDR3 amino acids: CSAMPQGAPYNEQFF. The DNA for the CDR3 is TGCAGTGCTATGCCTCAGGGGGCCCCCTACAATGAGCAGTTCTTC.

In its sample, this clonotype was seen a few times. The V call is TRBV29-1, the J call TRBJ1-1, with 8 nucleotides matching TRBD1. J gave up 2 bases and V 7 bases, and 9 bases lay outside the gene matches. The CDR3 extends over 14 amino acids. CDR1 SQVTM and CDR2 ANQGSEA come from the germline V gene. Here the CDR3 reads CSANRGWLNTEAFF. The CDR3 nucleotides are TGCAGCGCAAACAGGGGGTGGCTAAACACTGAAGCTTTCTTT.

This clonotype was picked up a small number of times. The chain is built from TRBV20-1 and TRBJ1-5; 9 bases line up with TRBD1. CDR3 size: 14 residues. CDR1 DFQATT and CDR2 SNEGSKA come from the germline V gene (reference sequence). V was pared by 2 bases and J by 5 bases, with 4 bases of the junction left unmatched. Written as DNA, the CDR3 is TGCAGTGCTAGACGGGACAGGGATCATCAGCCCCAGCATTTT. Amino acids: CSARRDRDHQPQHF.

Note on this clonotype: The conserved phenylalanine or tryptophan normally closing the CDR3 is absent here, so this likely arose from a read error. The V and J genes are TRBV7-3 and TRBJ2-3; D is unclear. This CDR3 is 14 amino acids long. V was trimmed by 4 bases and J by 5 bases, leaving 13 bases between them. Per the germline V gene, CDR1 is SGHTA and CDR2 is FQGTGA. The CDR3 loop is CASSSVEWGDTQYS. The DNA for the CDR3 is TGTGCCAGCAGCTCGGTAGAGTGGGGAGATACGCAGTATTCT.

This clonotype was observed once. CDR3 region: CASSLALAGGRDTQYF. DNA for the CDR3: TGCGCCAGCAGCTTGGCCCTAGCGGGGGGGCGAGATACGCAGTATTTT. This chain links TRBV5-1 with TRBJ2-3; 12 positions match TRBD2. V lost 0 bases and J lost 5; bases outside the gene matches: 4. This CDR3 spans 16 amino acids. Per germline, CDR1 SGHRS and CDR2 YFSETQ.

This clonotype was observed a handful of times. The chain links TRBV3-1 to TRBJ1-6; no definite D call. Trimming took 4 bases from V and 8 from J, leaving 9 bases between them. Germline V CDR1 and CDR2: LGHDT, YNNKEL (reference sequence). The CDR3 contains 13 residues. CDR3 nucleotide sequence: TGTGCCAGCAGCCGACCCGGGGATTCACCCCTCCACTTT. Encoded protein: CASSRPGDSPLHF.

V and J are TRBV6-6 and TRBJ1-5; possible D gene TRBD1, 6 bases. This CDR3 contains 15 residues. The ends were cut back, 6 bases at V and 3 bases at J, with 15 bases in the middle. The germline V gene encodes CDR1 MNHNY and CDR2 SVGAGI (reference sequence). CDR3 loop: CASSHRGDSNQPQHF. DNA of the CDR3: TGTGCCAGCAGCCATAGGGGGGATTCCAATCAGCCCCAGCATTTT.